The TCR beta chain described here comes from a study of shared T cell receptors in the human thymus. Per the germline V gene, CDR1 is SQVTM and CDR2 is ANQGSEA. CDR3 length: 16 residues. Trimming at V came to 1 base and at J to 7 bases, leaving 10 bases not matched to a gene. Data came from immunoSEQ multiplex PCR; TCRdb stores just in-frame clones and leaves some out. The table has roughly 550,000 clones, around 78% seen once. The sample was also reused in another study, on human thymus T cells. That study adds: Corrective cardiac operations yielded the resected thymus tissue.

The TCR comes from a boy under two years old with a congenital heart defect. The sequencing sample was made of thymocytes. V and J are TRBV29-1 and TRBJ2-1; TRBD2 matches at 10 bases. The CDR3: CSVEGLLAGLRNEQFF. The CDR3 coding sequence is TGCAGCGTTGAAGGCCTACTAGCGGGATTAAGAAATGAGCAGTTCTTC.